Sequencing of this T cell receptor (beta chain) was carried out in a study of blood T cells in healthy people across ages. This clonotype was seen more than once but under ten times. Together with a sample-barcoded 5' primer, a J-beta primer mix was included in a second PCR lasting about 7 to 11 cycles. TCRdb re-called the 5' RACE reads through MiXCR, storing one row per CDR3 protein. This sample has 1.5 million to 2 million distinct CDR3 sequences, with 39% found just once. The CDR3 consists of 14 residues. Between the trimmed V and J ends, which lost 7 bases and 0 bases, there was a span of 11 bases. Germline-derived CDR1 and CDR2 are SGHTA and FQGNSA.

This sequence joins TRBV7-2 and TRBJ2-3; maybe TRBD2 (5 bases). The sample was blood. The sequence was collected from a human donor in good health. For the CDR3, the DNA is TGTGCCAGCACCTTGGACTGGAGCACAGATACGCAGTATTTT. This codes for CASTLDWSTDTQYF.